These 25 T cell receptor beta chains were all obtained from the same sample, sequenced in a study of coeliac disease. Generated by immunoSEQ multiplex PCR, the TCRdb table keeps only in-frame clones and is missing some. The sample contains 2,000 to 2,500 clones, around 65% of which appear only once. Specimen: lamina propria lymphocytes from the gut. The receptors originated from a woman in her forties or fifties with celiac disease on a gluten-free diet.

The rearrangement links TRBV19 to TRBJ2-3; tentatively, D is TRBD2 (5 bases). Trimming removed 3 bases at V and 1 base at J, with 17 bases between. This CDR3 region has 17 residues. Germline-derived CDR1 and CDR2 are LNHDA and SQIVND (reference sequence). DNA for the CDR3: TGTGCCAGTAGTATTGGGGTGGACTTTGGGGGCACAGATACGCAGTATTTT. Translation gives CASSIGVDFGGTDTQYF.

The chain uses TRBV5-6 and TRBJ1-2; the D is unclear. V gave up 7 bases and J gave up 3 bases, with 16 bases separating them. In germline, CDR1 is SGHDT, CDR2 YYEEEE. The CDR3 sequence is 14 residues long. The DNA of the CDR3 is TGTGCCAGCGGGCCCGCCGGGAATCACTATGGCTACACCTTC. Translated, it gives CASGPAGNHYGYTF. The entire variable domain, with the rest obtained from reference TRBV5-6 and TRBJ1-2, is as follows: DAGVTQSPTHLIKTRGQQVTLRCSPKSGHDTVSWYQQALGQGPQFIFQYYEEEERQRGNFPDRFSGHQFPNYSSELNVNALLLGDSALYLCASGPAGNHYGYTFGSGTRLTVV.

This clone has more than one count but fewer than ten. The CDR3 sequence: CATSRGAGGFLGEKLFF. CDR3 coding DNA: TGTGCCACCAGCAGAGGGGCAGGGGGCTTTCTTGGGGAAAAACTGTTTTTT. The V gene is TRBV15, the J gene TRBJ1-4; 8 bases are a match to TRBD1. Germline V CDR1 and CDR2: LNHNV, YYDKDF (reference sequence). Trimming at V came to 1 base and at J to 8 bases, leaving 12 bases not matched to a gene. CDR3 length equals 17 residues. Full variable domain (rest looked up from reference TRBV15 and TRBJ1-4): DAMVIQNPRYQVTQFGKPVTLSCSQTLNHNVMYWYQQKSSQAPKLLFHYYDKDFNNEADTPDNFQSRRPNTSFCFLDIRSPGLGDTAMYLCATSRGAGGFLGEKLFFGSGTQLSVL.

This clone was detected only a few times. The chain is built from TRBV18 and TRBJ1-1; TRBD1 might be the D (5 bases). CDR3 size: 15 residues. CDR1 KGHSH and CDR2 LQKENI come from the germline V gene. V was trimmed by 3 bases and J by 0 bases, leaving 11 bases between them. The CDR3 DNA follows: TGTGCCAGCTCACCGACAGCATCCGTGAACACTGAAGCTTTCTTT. Residues: CASSPTASVNTEAFF.

The chain links TRBV5-6 to TRBJ1-2, with 8 bases that match TRBD1. CDR1 and CDR2 (germline): SGHDT, YYEEEE. Germline trimming cut 2 bases from V and 0 bases from J; bases unmatched to any gene: 3. This CDR3 region has 15 residues. CDR3: CASSLIQGANYGYTF. CDR3 coding DNA: TGTGCCAGCAGCTTAATACAGGGGGCTAACTATGGCTACACCTTC.

This sequence joins TRBV7-8 and TRBJ1-3, with D perhaps TRBD1 (5 bases). The CDR3 sequence is 15 residues long. Trimming removed 2 bases from V and 0 bases from J, with 8 bases in between. Germline CDR1 reads SGHVS; CDR2 reads FQNEAQ. The CDR3 reads CASSLWGGSGNTIYF. The DNA of the CDR3 is TGTGCCAGCAGCTTATGGGGCGGCTCTGGAAACACCATATATTTT.

V is TRBV27 and J is TRBJ2-3; 7 positions match TRBD1. The CDR3 spans 14 residues. Germline-derived CDR1 and CDR2 are MNHEY and SMNVEV (reference sequence). V dropped 8 bases and J dropped 4; count of bases not matched to a gene: 9. CDR3 nucleotide sequence: TGTGCCAGCTCAGACAGGGTCAGTTCAGATACGCAGTATTTT. It is translated as CASSDRVSSDTQYF.

The J gene is TRBJ1-1, the V gene TRBV30; D possibly corresponds to TRBD1 (5 bases). Germline CDR1 reads GTSNPN; CDR2 reads SVGIG (reference sequence). The length of the CDR3 is 13 residues. With 2 bases removed from V and 2 bases from J, the gap between germline ends came to 9 bases. The CDR3 DNA reads TGTGCCTGGAGTTTACAGGCAAACACTGAAGCTTTCTTT. Its translation is CAWSLQANTEAFF.

This clone is large (0.1 to 1%) within its sample. The chain links TRBV10-3 to TRBJ1-3; D is uncertain. There are 14 residues in the CDR3. Trimming took off 1 base at V and 0 bases at J, with 4 bases between the two ends. Germline CDR1 reads ENHRY; CDR2 reads SYGVKD. The CDR3 protein is CAISEYSSGNTIYF. CDR3 sequence (DNA): TGTGCCATCAGTGAGTACAGCTCTGGAAACACCATATATTTT.

The chain employs TRBV30 and TRBJ2-5, with D unclear. The germline CDR1 and CDR2 sequences are GTSNPN and SVGIG (reference sequence). V lost 6 bases and J lost 2, with 10 bases in between. The CDR3 consists of 12 residues. The CDR3 loop is CACSISQETQYF. CDR3 sequence (DNA): TGTGCCTGTAGCATATCTCAAGAGACCCAGTACTTC.

The rearrangement joins TRBV7-2 to TRBJ2-2; D is unclear. Germline V gives CDR1 SGHTA, CDR2 FQGNSA. V lost 5 bases to trimming and J lost 1 base, with 5 bases between them. This CDR3 region has 13 residues. As DNA, the CDR3 is TGTGCCAGCAGCCTTCTGAACACCGGGGAGCTGTTTTTT. Protein product: CASSLLNTGELFF.

This clone has a handful of counts. The chain uses TRBV28 and TRBJ1-2, with 10 bases fitting TRBD1. The junction had 11 bases not matched to a gene; V was cut back by 5 bases and J by 8 bases. The CDR3 is 15 residues long. CDR1 and CDR2 (germline): MDHEN, SYDVKM. The CDR3 bases are TGTGCCAGCAGTCTCACCGGGACAGGGGTTGGGGGCTACACCTTC. Its translation is CASSLTGTGVGGYTF.

The gene calls are TRBV7-2 and TRBJ1-4; TRBD1 matches 7 bases. With V trimmed by 11 bases and J by 5 bases, 8 bases remained unmatched. The CDR3 consists of 13 residues. Germline CDR1 and CDR2: SGHTA and FQGNSA. The CDR3 coding sequence is TGTGCCTGTTCCGGGACAGTGAATGAAAAACTGTTTTTT. It is translated as CACSGTVNEKLFF.

This chain uses TRBV5-1 with TRBJ2-3; 8 nucleotides agree with TRBD2. The germline V gene encodes CDR1 SGHRS and CDR2 YFSETQ. CDR3 length: 15 residues. V was clipped by 4 bases and J by 1 base; unmatched bases: 5. The chain's CDR3 is CASSPLRGGTDTQYF. The CDR3 region has the DNA TGCGCCAGCAGCCCGCTGCGGGGGGGCACAGATACGCAGTATTTT.

The chain is built from TRBV6-5 and TRBJ2-3; TRBD2 agrees at 8 bases. V dropped 2 bases and J dropped 5; count of bases not matched to a gene: 9. This CDR3 has 16 residues. Germline CDR1 and CDR2: MNHEY and SVGAGI. CDR3 protein: CASSYTSGGVLDTQYF. The CDR3 nucleotides read TGTGCCAGCAGTTACACTTCCGGGGGGGTTTTAGATACGCAGTATTTT.

This clone is large (0.1 to 1%) by share. This rearrangement joins TRBV4-3 to TRBJ1-1, with TRBD1 as a possible D gene (5 bases). In germline, CDR1 is LGHNA, CDR2 YSLEER. Trimming left V 4 bases short and J 9 bases short, with 21 bases between. The CDR3 runs to 15 residues. The CDR3 DNA sequence: TGCGCCAGCAGCCCCGACGTTGGCGTCGGGGGTAAAGCTTTCTTT. Amino acids: CASSPDVGVGGKAFF.

The V and J genes are TRBV27 and TRBJ1-5; 8 positions match TRBD1. Germline CDR1 MNHEY, CDR2 SMNVEV (reference sequence). V shed 11 bases and J 0 bases; nucleotides not matched to a gene: 12. The CDR3 consists of 16 residues. CDR3 amino acids: CALIYRGNVSNQPQHF. As DNA, the CDR3 is TGTGCCCTTATCTACAGGGGGAACGTTAGCAATCAGCCCCAGCATTTT.

This chain connects TRBV7-2 to TRBJ2-3; TRBD2 matches 8 bases. The trim removed 1 base at V and 2 bases at J, leaving 5 bases unmatched. CDR3 length: 16 amino acids. Germline V gene sequence: CDR1 SGHTA, CDR2 FQGNSA. The DNA for the CDR3 is TGTGCCAGCAGCTTAGTCGGGGGACTAGTCACAGATACGCAGTATTTT. Encoded protein: CASSLVGGLVTDTQYF.

This clone has just a few counts. The rearrangement links TRBV6-1 to TRBJ1-3, with D unresolved. The germline V gene encodes CDR1 MNHNS and CDR2 SASEGT. With 6 bases removed from V and 11 bases from J, the gap between germline ends came to 11 bases. The CDR3 spans 11 residues. CDR3: CASRERGPIYF. Written as DNA, the CDR3 is TGTGCCAGCAGAGAAAGAGGGCCCATATATTTT.

This clone was seen a single time. The chain employs TRBV7-9 and TRBJ2-1; 8 bases are shared with TRBD2. V trimming: 5 bases; J trimming: 4 bases; junction bases outside the gene matches: 7. The CDR3 consists of 15 residues. Germline V gene sequence: CDR1 SEHNR, CDR2 FQNEAQ (reference sequence). This CDR3 is CASSPRGVLYNEQFF. The CDR3 DNA reads TGTGCCAGCAGCCCGCGGGGGGTATTATACAATGAGCAGTTCTTC.

The J gene is TRBJ2-1, the V gene TRBV28; D call uncertain. CDR3 length: 12 amino acids. The V gene lost 7 bases and the J gene lost 4 bases, with 8 bases spanning the gap. CDR1 is MDHEN and CDR2 is SYDVKM in the germline V gene. This CDR3 reads CASKAVYNEQFF. CDR3 DNA: TGTGCCAGCAAAGCTGTATACAATGAGCAGTTCTTC.

The rearrangement uses TRBV27 and TRBJ2-1; tentative D call: TRBD2 (6 bases). The CDR3 totals 15 residues. V shed 4 bases and J shed 5 bases, with 15 bases lying between them. The germline V gene encodes CDR1 MNHEY and CDR2 SMNVEV (reference sequence). The CDR3 DNA reads TGTGCCAGCAGTTCTGGGGGGACGATCAACAATGAGCAGTTCTTC. Its protein is CASSSGGTINNEQFF.

CDR3 sequence reads: CASSRRGSYNEQFF. In DNA, the CDR3 is TGTGCCAGTAGTAGGCGGGGCTCCTACAATGAGCAGTTCTTC. The chain joins TRBV19 to TRBJ2-1; the D gene is possibly TRBD2 (6 bases). This CDR3 is built from 14 residues. Trimming shortened V by 4 bases and J by 0 bases, and 7 bases separated the two germline ends. CDR1 and CDR2 (germline): LNHDA, SQIVND (reference sequence).

The chain recombines TRBV5-6 with TRBJ2-3; 15 nucleotides line up with TRBD2. Germline values: CDR1 SGHDT, CDR2 YYEEEE. This CDR3 has 18 residues. V shed 4 bases and J 0 bases; nucleotides not matched to a gene: 6. The CDR3 DNA is TGTGCCAGCAGCCCCGGGACTAGCGGGGGGTCTAGCACAGATACGCAGTATTTT. Residues: CASSPGTSGGSSTDTQYF.

This clone was observed once. The rearrangement joins TRBV18 to TRBJ1-1, with 10 bases that match TRBD1. Germline assignment: CDR1 KGHSH and CDR2 LQKENI. J lost 3 bases, V lost 3 bases, and 10 bases had no gene match. The CDR3 is 17 residues long. CDR3 in amino acids: CASSPWRQGAFDTEAFF. The CDR3 DNA reads as TGTGCCAGCTCACCTTGGAGACAGGGGGCATTTGACACTGAAGCTTTCTTT.